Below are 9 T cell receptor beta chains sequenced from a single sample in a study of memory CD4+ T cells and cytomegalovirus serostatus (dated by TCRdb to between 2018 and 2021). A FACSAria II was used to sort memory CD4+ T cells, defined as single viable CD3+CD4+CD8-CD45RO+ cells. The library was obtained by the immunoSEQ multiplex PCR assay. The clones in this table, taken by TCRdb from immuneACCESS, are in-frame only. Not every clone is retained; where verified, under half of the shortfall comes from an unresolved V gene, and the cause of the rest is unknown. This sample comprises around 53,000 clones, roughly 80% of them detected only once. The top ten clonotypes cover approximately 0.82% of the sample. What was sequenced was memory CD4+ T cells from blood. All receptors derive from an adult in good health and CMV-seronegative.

CDR3 sequence: CASSSTGGGPLLFF. The CDR3 DNA follows: TGCGCCAGCAGTTCCACGGGGGGAGGGCCCCTTCTTTTTTTT. V usage is TRBV5-1 and J usage is TRBJ1-4, with D possibly TRBD1 on 5 matching bases. Germline V gives CDR1 SGHRS, CDR2 YFSETQ. Trimming removed 5 bases from V and 17 bases from J, with 25 bases in between. The CDR3 consists of 14 residues.

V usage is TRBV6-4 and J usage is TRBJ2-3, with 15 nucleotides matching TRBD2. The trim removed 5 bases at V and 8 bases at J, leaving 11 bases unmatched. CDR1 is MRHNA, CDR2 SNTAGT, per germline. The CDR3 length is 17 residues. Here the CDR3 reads CASSRTGLAGGDVTQYF. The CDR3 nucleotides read TGTGCCAGCAGTCGGACCGGACTAGCGGGGGGGGATGTTACGCAGTATTTT.

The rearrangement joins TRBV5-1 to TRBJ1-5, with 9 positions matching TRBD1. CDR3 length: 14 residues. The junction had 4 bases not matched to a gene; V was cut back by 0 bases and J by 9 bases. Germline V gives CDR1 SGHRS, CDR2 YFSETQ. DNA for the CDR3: TGCGCCAGCAGCTTGGGACAGGGGGTTTCGCCCCAGCATTTT. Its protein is CASSLGQGVSPQHF.

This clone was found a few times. CDR3 region: CASLIRAGLHQPQHF. The CDR3 coding sequence is TGTGCCAGTTTAATACGGGCAGGGCTACATCAGCCCCAGCATTTT. The V gene is TRBV28, the J gene TRBJ1-5; D may be TRBD1 (5 bases). CDR3 length: 15 amino acids. V lost 9 bases and J lost 5, with 20 bases in between. Looked up from germline, CDR1 is MDHEN and CDR2 is SYDVKM.

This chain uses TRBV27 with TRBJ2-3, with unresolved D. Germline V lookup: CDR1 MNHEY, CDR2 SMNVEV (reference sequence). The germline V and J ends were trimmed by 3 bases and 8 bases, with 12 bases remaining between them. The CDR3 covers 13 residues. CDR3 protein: CASSFGYSGTQYF. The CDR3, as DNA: TGTGCCAGCAGTTTTGGTTATTCGGGTACGCAGTATTTT.

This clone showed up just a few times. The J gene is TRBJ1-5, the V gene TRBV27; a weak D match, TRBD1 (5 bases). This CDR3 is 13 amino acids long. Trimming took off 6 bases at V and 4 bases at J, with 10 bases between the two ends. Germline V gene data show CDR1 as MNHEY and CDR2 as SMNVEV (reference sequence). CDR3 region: CASRRQLNQPQHF. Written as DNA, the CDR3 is TGTGCCAGCAGGAGACAGCTTAATCAGCCCCAGCATTTT.

The chain's CDR3 is CASSFTTGGNTIYF. The CDR3 DNA reads TGTGCCAGCAGCTTTACCACGGGAGGAAACACCATATATTTT. J is TRBJ1-3 and V is TRBV7-8; D unresolved. CDR3 length: 14 amino acids. CDR1 is SGHVS and CDR2 is FQNEAQ in the germline V gene. V gave up 3 bases and J gave up 4 bases, with 10 bases separating them. The complete variable domain, with remaining parts taken from reference TRBV7-8 and TRBJ1-3, reads GAGVSQSPRYKVAKRGQDVALRCDPISGHVSLFWYQQALGQGPEFLTYFQNEAQLDKSGLPSDRFFAERPEGSVSTLKIQRTQQEDSAVYLCASSFTTGGNTIYFGEGSWLTVV.

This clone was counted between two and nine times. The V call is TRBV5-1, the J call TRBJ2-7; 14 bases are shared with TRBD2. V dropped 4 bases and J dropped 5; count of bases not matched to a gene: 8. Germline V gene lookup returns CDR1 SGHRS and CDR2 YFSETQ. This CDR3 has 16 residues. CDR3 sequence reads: CASSPYGTSGSDEQYF. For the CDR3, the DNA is TGCGCCAGCAGCCCCTACGGGACTAGCGGGAGTGACGAGCAGTACTTC.

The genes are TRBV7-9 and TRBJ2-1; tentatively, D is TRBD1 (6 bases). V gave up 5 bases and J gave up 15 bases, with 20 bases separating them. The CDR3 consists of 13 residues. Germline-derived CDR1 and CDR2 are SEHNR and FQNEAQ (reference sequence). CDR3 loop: CASSDLTGSASFF. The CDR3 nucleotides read TGTGCCAGCAGCGACCTAACAGGGTCCGCGTCGTTCTTC.